Below, 18 T cell receptor beta chains from the same sample are listed, as sequenced in a study of shared clonotypes between healthy human individuals (dated by TCRdb to the early 2020s). The method behind the library was the immunoSEQ multiplex PCR assay. TCRdb's version of the immuneACCESS table is confined to in-frame rearrangements and falls short of the full clone set. An unresolved V gene accounts for under half of the shortfall where checked; the remainder is of unknown origin. Counted in this sample were a few million clones; 80% to 95% of them appeared once. Together, the top ten hold 0.35% to 0.5% of the sample. The sequenced sample consisted of naive CD4+ T cells from PBMCs. Read against the paper, the sample's cell subset or site label means: CD45RA+ positively selected. The receptors were sampled from a man younger than 35 in good health. Some clones in this sample may be carry-over from other donors' samples.

V is TRBV6-5 and J is TRBJ2-3; D might be TRBD2 (5 bases). The germline CDR1 and CDR2 sequences are MNHEY and SVGAGI. This CDR3 contains 14 residues. Trimming took off 6 bases at V and 2 bases at J, with 12 bases between the two ends. DNA for the CDR3: TGTGCCAGCAGAAAGCGGACGATCACAGATACGCAGTATTTT. This codes for CASRKRTITDTQYF.

V and J are TRBV18 and TRBJ2-5; 8 positions agree with TRBD2. The CDR3 loop spans 16 amino acids. Per germline, CDR1 KGHSH and CDR2 LQKENI. The junction had 8 bases not matched to a gene; V was cut back by 3 bases and J by 2 bases. DNA of the CDR3: TGTGCCAGCTCACCCCTACTAGCGGAAGCTCAAGAGACCCAGTACTTC. As protein: CASSPLLAEAQETQYF.

The CDR3 region is CASSLDQAFGYTF. CDR3 in DNA: TGTGCCAGCAGCTTAGATCAGGCATTTGGCTACACCTTC. The genes are TRBV11-2 and TRBJ1-2; no clear D. CDR1 is SGHAT, CDR2 FQNNGV, per germline. CDR3 length equals 13 residues. Trimming stripped 0 bases from V and 7 bases from J, with 9 bases between.

The gene calls are TRBV5-6 and TRBJ2-1; 7 bases fit TRBD2. The CDR3 totals 14 residues. Germline V CDR1 and CDR2: SGHDT, YYEEEE. The trim removed 0 bases at V and 6 bases at J, leaving 3 bases unmatched. CDR3 sequence reads: CASSLAGGINEQFF. The CDR3 nucleotides read TGTGCCAGCAGCTTGGCCGGGGGGATCAATGAGCAGTTCTTC.

The V gene is TRBV27, the J gene TRBJ1-1, with D possibly matching TRBD1 (5 bases). CDR1 and CDR2 (germline): MNHEY, SMNVEV (reference sequence). The V gene lost 3 bases and the J gene lost 1 base, with 9 bases spanning the gap. The CDR3 loop spans 14 amino acids. CDR3 bases: TGTGCCAGCAGTTTCCGGGGCCGGAACACTGAAGCTTTCTTT. Protein product: CASSFRGRNTEAFF.

The rearrangement joins TRBV5-6 to TRBJ2-7; D possibly corresponds to TRBD1 (6 bases). Germline V lookup: CDR1 SGHDT, CDR2 YYEEEE. The CDR3 contains 15 residues. Trimming removed 4 bases at V and 3 bases at J, with 17 bases between. The CDR3 loop is CASSRYRDTFYEQYF. DNA for the CDR3: TGTGCCAGCAGCCGATACCGGGACACCTTCTACGAGCAGTACTTC. Combining the CDR3 with reference TRBV5-6 and TRBJ2-7 gives the whole variable domain DAGVTQSPTHLIKTRGQQVTLRCSPKSGHDTVSWYQQALGQGPQFIFQYYEEEERQRGNFPDRFSGHQFPNYSSELNVNALLLGDSALYLCASSRYRDTFYEQYFGPGTRLTVT.

The V gene is TRBV10-3, the J gene TRBJ1-1; the match to TRBD1 covers 11 bases. Germline V lookup: CDR1 ENHRY, CDR2 SYGVKD. V lost 8 bases, J lost 5 bases, and 4 bases stayed unmatched. The CDR3 consists of 13 residues. The CDR3 DNA sequence: TGTGCCATCCTGCGGGACAGGGGGACTGAAGCTTTCTTT. Protein product: CAILRDRGTEAFF.

This clone was seen a few times. V gene TRBV20-1 combines with J gene TRBJ1-1; D is uncertain. Trimming removed 5 bases from V and 5 bases from J, with 9 bases in between. Germline V lookup: CDR1 DFQATT, CDR2 SNEGSKA (reference sequence). This CDR3 comprises 11 residues. CDR3 coding DNA: TGCAGTGCTGACAAGGGAACTGAAGCTTTCTTT. It encodes CSADKGTEAFF.

The chain employs TRBV13 and TRBJ1-3; D gene unclear. This CDR3 contains 12 residues. V lost 10 bases and J lost 1, with 8 bases in between. The germline V gene encodes CDR1 PRHDT and CDR2 FYEKMQ (reference sequence). The CDR3 reads CATSPSGNTIYF. DNA for the CDR3: TGTGCCACCTCGCCGTCTGGAAACACCATATATTTT. Full variable domain (outside the CDR3, taken from reference TRBV13 and TRBJ1-3): AAGVIQSPRHLIKEKRETATLKCYPIPRHDTVYWYQQGPGQDPQFLISFYEKMQSDKGSIPDRFSAQQFSDYHSELNMSSLELGDSALYFCATSPSGNTIYFGEGSWLTVV.

CDR3 amino acids: CASGGLPQPQHF. CDR3 nucleotide sequence: TGTGCCAGCGGTGGACTCCCTCAGCCCCAGCATTTT. The chain employs TRBV6-1 and TRBJ1-5; D not resolved. The CDR3 length is 12 residues. Per the germline V gene, CDR1 is MNHNS and CDR2 is SASEGT. The V gene lost 8 bases and the J gene lost 6 bases, with 11 bases spanning the gap.

The V and J genes are TRBV5-1 and TRBJ1-1, with unresolved D. Germline assignment: CDR1 SGHRS and CDR2 YFSETQ. The CDR3 is 12 residues long. Trimming cost V 4 bases and J 10 bases, with 14 bases left between them. CDR3 nucleotides: TGCGCCAGCAGCCCCGACAAGGTTGGAGCTTTCTTT. This sequence encodes CASSPDKVGAFF.

The rearrangement links TRBV29-1 to TRBJ2-7; D gene unclear. Germline V gives CDR1 SQVTM, CDR2 ANQGSEA. This CDR3 has 15 amino acids. The V and J ends lost 2 bases and 0 bases respectively, with 14 bases between them. CDR3 sequence reads: CSVELLGPSSYEQYF. The CDR3 DNA follows: TGCAGCGTTGAACTTTTAGGGCCTAGCTCCTACGAGCAGTACTTC.

The chain has TRBV6-1 and TRBJ2-2; 7 positions agree with TRBD2. The CDR3 has 16 amino acids. Germline-derived CDR1 and CDR2 are MNHNS and SASEGT. J was trimmed by 2 bases and V by 4 bases; bases with no gene match: 7. CDR3: CASSAQLAANTGELFF. DNA for the CDR3: TGTGCCAGCAGTGCACAGCTAGCGGCCAACACCGGGGAGCTGTTTTTT.

Notes on this clone: Other DNA sequences within the sample encode an identical CDR3. The chain combines TRBV5-1 with TRBJ2-5, with D tentatively TRBD1 or TRBD2 (6 bases each). This CDR3 spans 14 amino acids. Per germline, CDR1 SGHRS and CDR2 YFSETQ. The ends were cut back, 0 bases at V and 4 bases at J, with 10 bases in the middle. The CDR3 is CASSLVGGRETQYF. The CDR3 DNA reads TGCGCCAGCAGCTTGGTCGGGGGCCGAGAGACCCAGTACTTC.

The CDR3 DNA reads TGTGCCAGCAGCTTTGACAGCTACAATCAGCCCCAGCATTTT. Translating gives CASSFDSYNQPQHF. The rearrangement joins TRBV11-2 to TRBJ1-5, with D possibly matching TRBD1 (5 bases). Germline CDR1 SGHAT, CDR2 FQNNGV. The CDR3 loop spans 14 amino acids. V lost 3 bases to trimming and J lost 3 bases, with 9 bases between them.

This clone was recorded once. The chain recombines TRBV6-1 with TRBJ2-7; 7 nucleotides line up with TRBD1. From germline, CDR1 is MNHNS and CDR2 SASEGT. The CDR3 consists of 13 residues. J was trimmed by 2 bases and V by 8 bases; bases with no gene match: 6. This CDR3 reads CASGPGGTYEQYF. DNA of the CDR3: TGTGCCAGCGGCCCAGGGGGAACCTACGAGCAGTACTTC.

CDR3 coding DNA: TGTGCCAGCAGCAACCGACAGGGGTACGTCTCGGGCTACACCTTC. Amino acid sequence: CASSNRQGYVSGYTF. This chain joins TRBV7-2 and TRBJ1-2; 8 bases fit TRBD1. The germline gives CDR1 SGHTA, CDR2 FQGNSA. This CDR3 has 15 residues. V shed 5 bases, J shed 8 bases, and the junction held 13 bases outside the gene matches.

V and J are TRBV4-3 and TRBJ1-1; a possible D gene is TRBD1 (5 bases). This CDR3 spans 15 amino acids. Germline values: CDR1 LGHNA, CDR2 YSLEER. Trimming cost V 1 base and J 3 bases, with 12 bases left between them. CDR3 sequence reads: CASSQVGASYTEAFF. Written as DNA, the CDR3 is TGCGCCAGCAGCCAAGTCGGGGCCAGTTACACTGAAGCTTTCTTT.